These T cell receptor beta chains were read from a single sample in a study of PD-1 blockade in classical Hodgkin lymphoma. Profiling relied on immunoSEQ multiplex PCR, and the TCRdb table lists in-frame clones only, not all of them. The sample contains roughly 28,000 clones, roughly 82% of which appear only once. The material sequenced was peripheral blood mononuclear cells (PBMCs), taken before the fourth cycle of nivolumab. Receptor source: a human donor with classical Hodgkin lymphoma. The CDR3 runs from the conserved cysteine through the conserved F or W. The D gene is left open where the match is weak. Only some rows state a clone size, as once, few, many or a class for expanded clones.

clone_size: NA; j_call: TRBJ2-3; d_call: NA; v_call: TRBV6-5; cdr3_aa: CASSRTGVTDTQYF; cdr3_nt: TGTGCCAGCAGTCGGACGGGGGTAACAGATACGCAGTATTTT
clone_size: few; j_call: TRBJ2-5; d_call: NA; v_call: TRBV9; cdr3_aa: CASSVGTLPAETQYF; cdr3_nt: TGTGCCAGCAGCGTAGGGACACTCCCCGCGGAGACCCAGTACTTC
clone_size: NA; j_call: TRBJ2-2; d_call: NA; v_call: TRBV5-6; cdr3_aa: CASSSRFGELFF; cdr3_nt: TGTGCCAGCAGCTCCAGGTTCGGGGAGCTGTTTTTT
clone_size: NA; j_call: TRBJ1-1; d_call: NA; v_call: TRBV5-1; cdr3_aa: CASSLSPGTMGIEAFF; cdr3_nt: TGCGCCAGCAGCTTGTCCCCCGGGACAATGGGGATTGAAGCTTTCTTT
clone_size: NA; j_call: TRBJ1-6; d_call: TRBD1; v_call: TRBV7-9; cdr3_aa: CASSLVRTGDSPLHF; cdr3_nt: TGTGCCAGCAGCTTAGTTCGGACAGGTGATTCACCCCTCCACTTT
clone_size: few; j_call: TRBJ2-3; d_call: NA; v_call: TRBV14; cdr3_aa: CASSYTDTQYF; cdr3_nt: TGTGCCAGCAGTTACACAGATACGCAGTATTTT
clone_size: NA; j_call: TRBJ2-1; d_call: TRBD2; v_call: TRBV6-1; cdr3_aa: CASGTSGADVNEQFF; cdr3_nt: TGTGCCAGCGGGACTAGCGGGGCCGATGTGAATGAGCAGTTCTTC
clone_size: NA; j_call: TRBJ2-5; d_call: TRBD2; v_call: TRBV7-3; cdr3_aa: CASSLNPLGAGEETQYF; cdr3_nt: TGTGCCAGCAGCTTAAACCCCCTGGGAGCGGGGGAGGAGACCCAGTACTTC
clone_size: NA; j_call: TRBJ2-7; d_call: TRBD2; v_call: TRBV10-3; cdr3_aa: CAISGLAGAAYEQYF; cdr3_nt: TGTGCCATCAGTGGACTAGCGGGGGCCGCCTACGAGCAGTACTTC
clone_size: few; j_call: TRBJ1-1; d_call: NA; v_call: TRBV7-9; cdr3_aa: CASNREAEAFF; cdr3_nt: TGTGCCAGCAATCGAGAAGCTGAAGCTTTCTTT
clone_size: once; j_call: TRBJ2-7; d_call: NA; v_call: TRBV9; cdr3_aa: CASSPLGGFYEQYF; cdr3_nt: TGTGCCAGCAGCCCCCTAGGAGGGTTCTACGAGCAGTACTTC
clone_size: NA; j_call: TRBJ1-2; d_call: TRBD1; v_call: TRBV28; cdr3_aa: CASSFPPTGVGYTF; cdr3_nt: TGTGCCAGCAGTTTCCCCCCGACAGGGGTGGGCTACACCTTC
clone_size: NA; j_call: TRBJ1-5; d_call: NA; v_call: TRBV18; cdr3_aa: CASSPNFGRGNQPQHF; cdr3_nt: TGTGCCAGCTCACCAAACTTCGGACGGGGTAATCAGCCCCAGCATTTT
clone_size: NA; j_call: TRBJ2-3; d_call: TRBD2; v_call: TRBV7-2; cdr3_aa: CASSKQAGGSTDTQYF; cdr3_nt: TGTGCCAGCAGCAAGCAAGCGGGGGGGAGCACAGATACGCAGTATTTT
clone_size: once; j_call: TRBJ2-6; d_call: NA; v_call: TRBV9; cdr3_aa: CASSVDFRGANVLTF; cdr3_nt: TGTGCCAGCAGCGTAGACTTTCGTGGGGCCAACGTCCTGACTTTC
clone_size: NA; j_call: TRBJ1-1; d_call: NA; v_call: TRBV6-5; cdr3_aa: CASSAYSRLNTEAFF; cdr3_nt: TGTGCCAGCAGTGCCTATTCAAGATTGAACACTGAAGCTTTCTTT
clone_size: NA; j_call: TRBJ1-5; d_call: NA; v_call: TRBV6-5; cdr3_aa: CASSKRDLQPQHF; cdr3_nt: TGTGCCAGCAGTAAACGGGACTTACAGCCCCAGCATTTT
clone_size: few; j_call: TRBJ2-7; d_call: NA; v_call: TRBV10-3; cdr3_aa: CAISQSSGRRYEQYF; cdr3_nt: TGTGCCATCAGTCAATCTTCGGGACGGCGCTACGAGCAGTACTTC
clone_size: NA; j_call: TRBJ2-7; d_call: TRBD1; v_call: TRBV7-9; cdr3_aa: CASSPDRGSYYEQYF; cdr3_nt: TGCGCCAGCAGCCCTGACAGGGGTTCCTATTACGAGCAGTACTTC
clone_size: once; j_call: TRBJ2-7; d_call: TRBD2; v_call: TRBV6-1; cdr3_aa: CASSDWTSIYEQYF; cdr3_nt: TGTGCCAGCAGTGATTGGACTAGCATCTACGAGCAGTACTTC
clone_size: once; j_call: TRBJ2-3; d_call: TRBD2; v_call: TRBV5-1; cdr3_aa: CASSTSGGEDTQYF; cdr3_nt: TGCGCCAGCTCGACTAGCGGGGGGGAAGATACGCAGTATTTT
clone_size: NA; j_call: TRBJ2-1; d_call: NA; v_call: TRBV4-1; cdr3_aa: CASSVGGAFNEQFF; cdr3_nt: TGCGCCAGCAGTGTGGGGGGGGCGTTCAATGAGCAGTTCTTC
clone_size: NA; j_call: TRBJ2-7; d_call: NA; v_call: TRBV6-5; cdr3_aa: CASTSTFVPPREQYF; cdr3_nt: TGTGCCAGCACCTCCACCTTTGTCCCCCCGAGGGAGCAGTACTTC
clone_size: NA; j_call: TRBJ1-1; d_call: NA; v_call: TRBV7-9; cdr3_aa: CASSQPDTEAFF; cdr3_nt: TGTGCCAGCAGCCAACCCGACACTGAAGCTTTCTTT
clone_size: NA; j_call: TRBJ1-2; d_call: TRBD1; v_call: TRBV6-5; cdr3_aa: CASSLTRTGSRYTF; cdr3_nt: TGTGCCAGCAGTCTGACCCGGACAGGGAGTCGCTACACCTTC
clone_size: NA; j_call: TRBJ2-2; d_call: TRBD2; v_call: TRBV19; cdr3_aa: CASSIALAGPAGELFF; cdr3_nt: TGTGCCAGTAGTATAGCTCTAGCGGGGCCCGCCGGGGAGCTGTTTTTT
clone_size: NA; j_call: TRBJ2-7; d_call: TRBD1; v_call: TRBV30; cdr3_aa: CAWDRQGVSYEQYF; cdr3_nt: TGTGCCTGGGACCGACAGGGGGTCTCCTACGAGCAGTACTTC
clone_size: NA; j_call: TRBJ2-2; d_call: NA; v_call: TRBV7-3; cdr3_aa: CASSSRQGELFF; cdr3_nt: TGTGCCAGCAGCTCAAGACAGGGGGAGCTGTTTTTT
clone_size: NA; j_call: TRBJ1-2; d_call: NA; v_call: TRBV6-5; cdr3_aa: CASSLSPGSSYGYTF; cdr3_nt: TGTGCCAGCTCTCTTAGCCCGGGGTCTAGCTATGGCTACACCTTC
clone_size: few; j_call: TRBJ1-5; d_call: TRBD1; v_call: TRBV11-2; cdr3_aa: CASSLGQTNQPQHF; cdr3_nt: TGTGCCAGCAGCTTGGGACAGACCAATCAGCCCCAGCATTTT
clone_size: NA; j_call: TRBJ1-6; d_call: NA; v_call: TRBV5-8; cdr3_aa: CASSLGTEYNNSPLHF; cdr3_nt: TGTGCCAGCAGCTTGGGGACAGAGTATAATAATTCACCCCTCCACTTT
clone_size: NA; j_call: TRBJ2-5; d_call: NA; v_call: TRBV30; cdr3_aa: CAWSPSLQGGRETQYF; cdr3_nt: TGTGCCTGGAGTCCCTCTCTGCAGGGCGGGCGAGAGACCCAGTACTTC
clone_size: NA; j_call: TRBJ1-1; d_call: NA; v_call: TRBV19; cdr3_aa: CASSPEWVGGTEAFF; cdr3_nt: TGTGCCAGTAGTCCCGAGTGGGTCGGCGGTACTGAAGCTTTCTTT
clone_size: NA; j_call: TRBJ1-3; d_call: TRBD1; v_call: TRBV5-1; cdr3_aa: CASSLDRGAGNTIYF; cdr3_nt: TGCGCCAGCAGCTTGGACAGGGGAGCTGGAAACACCATATATTTT